This T cell receptor (beta chain) appears in the sequencing data of a study of shared clonotypes between healthy human individuals (dated by TCRdb to the early 2020s). In the study overall: The cohort included three men and two women between 18 and 49 years of age. To increase sequencing depth and limit assay-specific biases, different laboratories used diverse techniques to prepare libraries and sequence TCR repertoires. Between about 0.94 and 8.9 billion PBMCs per donor were obtained by leukapheresis. Blood TCR repertoires of about 5 healthy adults were deeply sequenced to estimate repertoire size and the extent of clonotype sharing between individuals. For each donor, CD4 naive and CD4 memory were each given three plates, CD8 naive was given two plates, and CD8 memory was given one plate.

Healthy HIV-negative adults with no recently reported acute infections or vaccinations were included as donors. Every donor was a Caucasian adult living in Nashville, Tennessee, USA. CD4+ T cells were enriched through magnetic negative selection, after which naive cells were positively selected on CD45RA and the remaining negative fraction served as the memory subset. Blood was obtained by leukapheresis, after which PBMCs were separated by Ficoll-Histopaque density gradient centrifugation and cryopreserved in liquid nitrogen vapor phase. Purity and quantity of every magnetically sorted T cell population were checked by analytical flow cytometry. Genomic DNA was isolated from each sorted fraction and quantified by UV absorbance on a Nanodrop 2000c. A note on this clone: There is no known antigen for this receptor. An end of the junction does not agree with germline; a read error may underlie this.

Using the deep immunoSEQ assay, TCR CDR3 regions were amplified from genomic DNA by multiplex PCR. Genomic DNA extracted from each cell subset was distributed evenly over all wells of several immunoSEQ 96-well plates, and each plate served as one replicate. Each replicate PCR for sorted subsets received around 210 ng genomic DNA, equal to about 29,000 T cell genomes. Purified libraries were measured with a Qubit 3.0 fluorometer, size-checked on a Bioanalyzer 2100, and measured again with the KAPA Library Quantification kit. Every immunoSEQ 96-well plate was sequenced on a dedicated single-read 150-cycle Illumina NextSeq 550 flow cell. The original pipeline was this. Because the immunoSEQ output included only junctional sequences and no quality scores, the filtering could not be the same as the filtering used for full-length reads. To assign V/J genes and CDR3, sequences were annotated against IMGT germline references using PyIR, a Python wrapper for IgBLAST v1.9. Any read was removed if the V/J assignment was weak (E-value above 1e-6), the CDR3 was missing, or the read contained stop codons, out-of-frame junctions, or ambiguous translated residues. V3J clonotypes were defined as sequences sharing an identical inferred V gene, J gene, and CDR3 amino acid sequence. Percentage overlap between repertoires was computed as shared unique clonotypes divided by the size of the smaller repertoire. Richness of each repertoire was evaluated using RTK rarefaction, the Chao1 estimator, and Recon v2.1 estimates of unobserved clonotypes. Generation probabilities were computed with OLGA for all TCRbeta clonotypes obtained by the gDNA method from several donors. TCRdb took this table from immuneACCESS and kept in-frame rearrangements with V and J called. Such tables lack part of the clones; where checked against another copy, unresolved V genes explain under half of the gap, and the rest is unexplained. V and J calls and clone size are copied from that table; D and trimming were computed from the DNA. A total of about 1 million clones appear in this sample, about 75% of them only once. The top ten constitute around 1.4% of the sample.

Here is what the overall study found, with its caveats: Pairwise subsampling led to the expectation that sequencing depth would affect the degree of clonotype sharing among donors. The genetic and exposure-history diversity represented was limited by the small number of donors. Even with the large sequencing depth, rarefaction of the sorted-subset datasets indicated that sequencing was incomplete. Naive subsets generally had larger estimated clonotype richness than memory subsets. Sampling was restricted to blood, and TCR repertoires in tissues likely differ from the TCR repertoires found in blood. Roughly 5% of naive CD4, 3.5% of naive CD8, 2.3% of memory CD4, and roughly 0.4% of memory CD8 clonotypes were shared across a few donors. Higher generation probabilities were observed for clonotypes shared by all four sorted-subset donors than for non-shared clonotypes.

The CDR3, cysteine through phenylalanine, is 13 amino acids long. Only the CDR3 portion is preserved as DNA: 39 bases, with reading frame beginning at the first base. Via the germline V gene, CDR1 is MNHNS and CDR2 SASEGT. The sequence links TRBV6-1 to TRBJ2-2; no D gene can be assigned with confidence. Sequencing was carried out using memory CD4+ T cells sorted from blood. What this sample's cell subset or site label stands for: CD45RA-negative fraction. This clonotype originated in a man aged 18-30 years in good health. CDR3 loop: CASREVVVRELFF. In nucleotides, the sequence is TGTGCCAGCAGGGAAGTGGTTGTCCGGGAGCTGTTTTTT.